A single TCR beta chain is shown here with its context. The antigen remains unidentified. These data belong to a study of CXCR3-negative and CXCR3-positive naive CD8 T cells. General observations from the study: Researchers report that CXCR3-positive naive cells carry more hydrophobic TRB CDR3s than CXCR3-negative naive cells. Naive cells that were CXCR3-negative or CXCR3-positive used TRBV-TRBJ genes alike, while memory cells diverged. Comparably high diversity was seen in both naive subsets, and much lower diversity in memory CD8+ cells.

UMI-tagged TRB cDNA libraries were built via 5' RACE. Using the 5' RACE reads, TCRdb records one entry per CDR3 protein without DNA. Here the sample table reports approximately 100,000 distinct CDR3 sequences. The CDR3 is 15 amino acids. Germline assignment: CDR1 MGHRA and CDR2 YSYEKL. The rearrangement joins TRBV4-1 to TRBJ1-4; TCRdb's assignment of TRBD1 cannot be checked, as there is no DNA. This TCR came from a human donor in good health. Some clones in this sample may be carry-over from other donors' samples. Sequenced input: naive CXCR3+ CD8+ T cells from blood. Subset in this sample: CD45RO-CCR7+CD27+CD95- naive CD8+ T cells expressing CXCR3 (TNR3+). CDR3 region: CASSQEGATDVKLFF.